This entry lists 29 T cell receptor beta chains sequenced from one sample in a study of shared clonotypes between healthy human individuals. The naive CD8 subset, CD45RO-negative cells positively selected for CCR7, excluded terminally differentiated effector memory CD45RA+ cells. The repertoire was sequenced with immunoSEQ multiplex PCR; TCRdb's copy has only in-frame clones and lacks some. The sample includes about 2.1 million clones, over 85% of them seen just once. Material: naive CD8+ T cells from PBMCs. These receptors were obtained from a man between 18 and 35 years old in good health. Some clones in this sample may be carry-over from other donors' samples.

V is TRBV27 and J is TRBJ2-3, with D hard to call. Trimming removed 10 bases at V and 2 bases at J, with 7 bases between. Germline loops: CDR1 MNHEY, CDR2 SMNVEV (reference sequence). The CDR3 loop spans 11 amino acids. This CDR3 is CANPPTDTQYF. The CDR3 nucleotides are TGTGCCAATCCCCCCACAGATACGCAGTATTTT.

This clone has a single count. The chain joins TRBV7-8 to TRBJ1-3; a possible D gene is TRBD1 (5 bases). V dropped 5 bases and J dropped 2 bases, with 16 bases sitting between them. Germline V gene data show CDR1 as SGHVS and CDR2 as FQNEAQ. The CDR3 extends over 16 amino acids. In nucleotides, the CDR3 is TGTGCCAGCAGCACGGCTTGGGGGGACGCTGGAAACACCATATATTTT. Protein sequence: CASSTAWGDAGNTIYF. Filled out from reference TRBV7-8 and TRBJ1-3, the complete variable domain reads GAGVSQSPRYKVAKRGQDVALRCDPISGHVSLFWYQQALGQGPEFLTYFQNEAQLDKSGLPSDRFFAERPEGSVSTLKIQRTQQEDSAVYLCASSTAWGDAGNTIYFGEGSWLTVV.

V gene TRBV19 combines with J gene TRBJ2-1, with 7 bases matching TRBD2. J gave up 6 bases and V 3 bases, and 5 bases lay outside the gene matches. The CDR3 has 14 amino acids. Germline lookup yields CDR1 LNHDA and CDR2 SQIVND (reference sequence). The CDR3 reads CASSMGGRGNEQFF. The CDR3 DNA follows: TGTGCCAGTAGTATGGGTGGGAGGGGCAATGAGCAGTTCTTC.

The V gene is TRBV27, the J gene TRBJ2-5, with D possibly being TRBD1 (6 bases). This CDR3 comprises 14 residues. Germline CDR1 and CDR2: MNHEY and SMNVEV (reference sequence). V was shortened by 10 bases and J by 2 bases, with 17 bases between the two germline ends. The CDR3 protein is CATETRDTQETQYF. The CDR3 DNA sequence: TGTGCCACCGAGACCCGGGACACACAAGAGACCCAGTACTTC.

The gene calls are TRBV5-6 and TRBJ2-1, with 14 bases identical to TRBD2. The J segment lost 8 bases and the V segment lost 4 bases, leaving 8 bases of the junction unmatched. The germline V gene has CDR1 SGHDT and CDR2 YYEEEE. The CDR3 contains 16 residues. CDR3 DNA: TGTGCCAGCAGCCCGGGGCGGGGACTAGCGGGAGATGAGCAGTTCTTC. Amino acids: CASSPGRGLAGDEQFF.

This chain links TRBV7-9 with TRBJ1-6; no reliable D call. The CDR3 runs 15 residues. The ends were cut back, 5 bases at V and 8 bases at J, with 16 bases in the middle. In germline, CDR1 is SEHNR, CDR2 FQNEAQ (reference sequence). The chain's CDR3 is CASSPLKGAYSPLHF. CDR3 DNA: TGTGCCAGCAGCCCCCTGAAGGGAGCTTATTCACCCCTCCACTTT.

The chain has TRBV14 and TRBJ1-1; no reliable D call. The CDR3 is made up of 14 amino acids. Trimming left V 1 base short and J 2 bases short, with 8 bases between. CDR1 and CDR2 from the germline V gene are SGHDN and FVKESK. CDR3 region: CASSQGSSNTEAFF. The CDR3 bases are TGTGCCAGCAGCCAAGGAAGTTCAAACACTGAAGCTTTCTTT.

V usage is TRBV21-1 and J usage is TRBJ1-5. TRBV21-1 is a recognized pseudogene. CDR3 size: 16 residues. This chain's CDR3 is CASSKAEEGEGQPQHF. CDR3 sequence (DNA): TGTGCCAGCAGCAAAGCGGAGGAAGGTGAGGGTCAGCCCCAGCATTTT.

J is TRBJ2-7 and V is TRBV10-3; 8 nucleotides align to TRBD2. CDR3 size: 13 residues. In germline, CDR1 is ENHRY, CDR2 SYGVKD. Germline trimming cut 10 bases from V and 7 bases from J; bases unmatched to any gene: 12. The CDR3 loop is CATSGGVLTEQYF. CDR3 sequence (DNA): TGTGCCACCTCGGGGGGGGTCCTTACAGAGCAGTACTTC.

The rearrangement uses TRBV29-1 and TRBJ2-1, with 7 nucleotides matching TRBD1. The CDR3 has 11 residues. Germline CDR1 reads SQVTM; CDR2 reads ANQGSEA. Unmatched junction bases numbered 10, after V lost 5 bases and J lost 15 bases. The CDR3 region is CSVNEGDSLFF. In DNA form, the CDR3 reads TGCAGCGTTAATGAGGGGGACAGTCTGTTCTTC.

The rearrangement uses TRBV1 and TRBJ2-2; the table's D call, TRBD2, was not checked against the DNA. TRBV1 is a pseudogene segment. The CDR3 has 19 residues. This chain's CDR3 is CTSSHPNVPGITNTGELFF. The CDR3 coding sequence is TGCACCAGCAGCCACCCCAACGTTCCCGGGATAACGAACACCGGGGAGCTGTTTTTT.

The gene calls are TRBV11-2 and TRBJ2-5; possible D gene TRBD1, 6 bases. The end of the DNA fits TRBJ2-7 better, so the J call may be wrong. CDR1 is SGHAT, CDR2 FQNNGV, per germline. The CDR3 is made up of 13 amino acids. The CDR3 nucleotides are TGTGCCAGCAGCTTCGCCAGGGGCCACGAGCAGTACTTC. This gives the protein CASSFARGHEQYF.

The V and J genes are TRBV2 and TRBJ2-7, with TRBD1 matching 12 bases. The germline CDR1 and CDR2 sequences are SNHLY and FYNNEI. The CDR3 totals 13 residues. Germline trimming cut 10 bases from V and 3 bases from J; bases unmatched to any gene: 4. The CDR3 coding sequence is TGTGCCACCAGGGACAGGGGGCACTACGAGCAGTACTTC. Translated: CATRDRGHYEQYF. Complete variable domain (other parts from reference TRBV2 and TRBJ2-7): EPEVTQTPSHQVTQMGQEVILRCVPISNHLYFYWYRQILGQKVEFLVSFYNNEISEKSEIFDDQFSVERPDGSNFTLKIRSTKLEDSAMYFCATRDRGHYEQYFGPGTRLTVT.

V usage is TRBV28 and J usage is TRBJ2-7, with D perhaps matching TRBD1 (6 bases). Germline V gene sequence: CDR1 MDHEN, CDR2 SYDVKM. The CDR3 sequence is 13 residues long. Trimming removed 3 bases at V and 3 bases at J, with 9 bases between. The chain's CDR3 is CASSFQGRYEQYF. DNA of the CDR3: TGTGCCAGCAGTTTTCAGGGGCGCTACGAGCAGTACTTC. Using reference TRBV28 and TRBJ2-7 for the parts outside the CDR3, the full variable domain is DVKVTQSSRYLVKRTGEKVFLECVQDMDHENMFWYRQDPGLGLRLIYFSYDVKMKEKGDIPEGYSVSREKKERFSLILESASTNQTSMYLCASSFQGRYEQYFGPGTRLTVT.

This clone has only one observation. The chain employs TRBV9 and TRBJ2-7; TRBD1 matches at 8 bases. CDR1 SGDLS and CDR2 YYNGEE come from the germline V gene. Trimming removed 5 bases from V and 0 bases from J; junction bases left unmatched: 10. CDR3 length: 16 amino acids. The CDR3 region has the DNA TGTGCCAGCAGTGACCCGACAGGGGTAATCTCCTACGAGCAGTACTTC. It yields the protein CASSDPTGVISYEQYF.

The chain combines TRBV27 with TRBJ2-1; maybe TRBD2 (5 bases). The CDR3 loop spans 15 amino acids. With 3 bases removed from V and 9 bases from J, the gap between germline ends came to 18 bases. Germline CDR1 and CDR2: MNHEY and SMNVEV (reference sequence). In DNA form, the CDR3 reads TGTGCCAGCAGTTTCCAGCGGCACCCGGGCGTTGAGCAGTTCTTC. This encodes CASSFQRHPGVEQFF.

This clone showed up just a few times. The chain carries TRBV2 and TRBJ1-5; D uncertain. The CDR3 covers 16 residues. V lost 8 bases and J lost 7, with 24 bases in between. Germline CDR1 reads SNHLY; CDR2 reads FYNNEI. The CDR3 DNA is TGTGCCAGCTCAATCTGGCGGGCCTCGTTGGAACAGCCCCAGCATTTT. Its protein is CASSIWRASLEQPQHF.

This chain joins TRBV19 and TRBJ1-1; D ambiguous. The V end lost 5 bases, the J end lost 4 bases, and 11 bases lay between the germline ends. The CDR3 is made up of 13 amino acids. Germline V gene sequence: CDR1 LNHDA, CDR2 SQIVND (reference sequence). The CDR3 here is CASSFKGPTEAFF. The CDR3 DNA reads as TGTGCCAGTAGTTTTAAGGGTCCCACTGAAGCTTTCTTT.

This clone has a single count. This chain joins TRBV7-9 and TRBJ2-1; TRBD2 aligns across 9 bases. Germline values: CDR1 SEHNR, CDR2 FQNEAQ (reference sequence). The CDR3 is 16 residues long. V shed 5 bases, J shed 9 bases, and the junction held 14 bases outside the gene matches. CDR3 in DNA: TGTGCCAGCAGCCAAGGTCGCGGGAGGGCCGGTGTTGAGCAGTTCTTC. It is translated as CASSQGRGRAGVEQFF.

CDR3 sequence (DNA): TGTGCCAGCAGCTTATCGTGGGGATTAACTAGCACAGATACGCAGTATTTT. Amino acid sequence: CASSLSWGLTSTDTQYF. This sequence joins TRBV7-3 and TRBJ2-3; D remains unclear. Trimming stripped 2 bases from V and 0 bases from J, with 15 bases between. Germline V gene data show CDR1 as SGHTA and CDR2 as FQGTGA. The CDR3 extends over 17 amino acids.

The chain links TRBV30 to TRBJ1-2; D is undetermined. The CDR3 runs 12 residues. The V and J ends lost 4 bases and 2 bases respectively, with 8 bases between them. In germline, CDR1 is GTSNPN, CDR2 SVGIG (reference sequence). This CDR3 reads CAWTPGNYGYTF. CDR3 nucleotide sequence: TGTGCCTGGACGCCCGGGAACTATGGCTACACCTTC.

This chain connects TRBV19 to TRBJ2-7, with 9 bases aligning to TRBD2. V shed 6 bases and J 3 bases; nucleotides not matched to a gene: 15. Germline V lookup: CDR1 LNHDA, CDR2 SQIVND (reference sequence). The CDR3 has 17 residues. CDR3 amino acids: CASSPRWAGGYDYEQYF. CDR3 DNA sequence: TGTGCCAGTAGCCCCCGGTGGGCGGGAGGGTACGACTACGAGCAGTACTTC.

This clone is a singleton in its sample. The chain links TRBV11-2 to TRBJ2-1, with 12 bases identical to TRBD2. The germline V gene encodes CDR1 SGHAT and CDR2 FQNNGV. Trimming took 0 bases from V and 3 from J; bases not matched to a gene: 3. The CDR3 sequence is 17 residues long. The CDR3 region is CASSLDPSGRDYNEQFF. In nucleotides, the CDR3 is TGTGCCAGCAGCTTAGACCCTAGCGGGAGGGACTACAATGAGCAGTTCTTC.

The chain employs TRBV2 and TRBJ2-5; no firm D call. V was cut by 0 bases and J by 6 bases, with 17 bases left in between. CDR1 and CDR2 from the germline V gene are SNHLY and FYNNEI. CDR3 size: 16 residues. CDR3 residues: CASSEAGRAVRQTQYF. For the CDR3, the DNA is TGTGCCAGCAGTGAAGCGGGTCGGGCGGTGAGGCAGACCCAGTACTTC.

The chain carries TRBV5-1 and TRBJ1-2, with a possible D match to TRBD1 (5 bases). The germline V gene has CDR1 SGHRS and CDR2 YFSETQ. V dropped 4 bases and J dropped 0 bases, with 19 bases sitting between them. The CDR3 runs 17 residues. The CDR3 bases are TGCGCCAGCAGCCATCAGACAGAAGCTAAACCTAACTATGGCTACACCTTC. Its protein is CASSHQTEAKPNYGYTF.

The J gene is TRBJ2-1, the V gene TRBV10-1; tentative D call: TRBD2 (6 bases). The germline V gene has CDR1 WNHNN and CDR2 SYGVQD (reference sequence). Trimming shortened V by 5 bases and J by 5 bases, and 16 bases separated the two germline ends. The CDR3 length is 15 residues. The DNA for the CDR3 is TGCGCCAGCAGTCACCGGGACTCGATGAACAATGAGCAGTTCTTC. This encodes CASSHRDSMNNEQFF.

The gene calls are TRBV27 and TRBJ2-5; 8 bases align to TRBD2. The CDR3 totals 18 residues. CDR1 is MNHEY and CDR2 is SMNVEV in the germline V gene (reference sequence). The V gene end was trimmed by 6 bases and the J gene end by 0 bases; junction bases not matched to a gene: 15. The CDR3 DNA is TGTGCCAGCAGCCCCGGTCGTCCGGGAGGGCACAACCAAGAGACCCAGTACTTC. It specifies CASSPGRPGGHNQETQYF.

This clone appeared once. The V gene is TRBV7-6, the J gene TRBJ1-4, with D perhaps TRBD1 (5 bases). This CDR3 is 16 amino acids long. The ends were cut back, 1 base at V and 4 bases at J, with 13 bases in the middle. Germline V gene lookup returns CDR1 SGHVS and CDR2 FNYEAQ. The CDR3 DNA follows: TGTGCCAGCAGCTTAGAGGCCCAGGGAGTTAATGAAAAACTGTTTTTT. Protein: CASSLEAQGVNEKLFF.

This clone came up once. The chain joins TRBV6-5 to TRBJ2-1; D possibly uses TRBD1 or TRBD2 (5 bases each). The V end lost 2 bases, the J end lost 9 bases, and 8 bases lay between the germline ends. CDR3 size: 12 residues. The germline CDR1 and CDR2 sequences are MNHEY and SVGAGI. As DNA, the CDR3 is TGTGCCAGCAGTTACCTGGGACGTGAGCAGTTCTTC. It translates to CASSYLGREQFF.